The 26 T cell receptor beta chains below all came from one sample that was sequenced in a study of T cell responses to AZD1222 COVID-19 vaccine. The repertoire was sequenced with immunoSEQ multiplex PCR; TCRdb's copy has only in-frame clones and lacks some. This sample has about 81,000 clones, with around nine tenths found just once. The sequenced sample was peripheral blood, obtained 28 days after the second AZD1222 dose. The source is an adult who received the AZD1222 COVID-19 vaccine.

The J gene is TRBJ2-1, the V gene TRBV5-1, with TRBD2 identical over 8 bases. This CDR3 has 16 amino acids. From germline, CDR1 is SGHRS and CDR2 YFSETQ. After removal of 0 bases from V and 2 bases from J, the junction contained 4 bases not matched to a gene. CDR3 in DNA: TGCGCCAGCAGCTTGGTACCGGGAGGGCCCTACAATGAGCAGTTCTTC. This encodes CASSLVPGGPYNEQFF.

The rearrangement uses TRBV13 and TRBJ2-6; a possible D gene is TRBD1 (5 bases). The germline V gene encodes CDR1 PRHDT and CDR2 FYEKMQ (reference sequence). The germline V and J ends were trimmed by 5 bases and 0 bases, with 8 bases remaining between them. The CDR3 loop spans 15 amino acids. DNA for the CDR3: TGTGCCAGCAGCAATCAGGGCTCTGGGGCCAACGTCCTGACTTTC. Its protein is CASSNQGSGANVLTF. Supplemented by reference TRBV13 and TRBJ2-6, the full variable domain reads AAGVIQSPRHLIKEKRETATLKCYPIPRHDTVYWYQQGPGQDPQFLISFYEKMQSDKGSIPDRFSAQQFSDYHSELNMSSLELGDSALYFCASSNQGSGANVLTFGAGSRLTVL.

The chain employs TRBV11-3 and TRBJ1-1; 7 bases match TRBD1. The CDR3 is 14 amino acids. The trim removed 5 bases at V and 3 bases at J, leaving 6 bases unmatched. Germline CDR1 SGHNT, CDR2 YENEEA. The CDR3 loop is CASSRRDSYTEAFF. CDR3 nucleotide sequence: TGTGCCAGCAGCAGACGGGACAGCTACACTGAAGCTTTCTTT.

The rearrangement uses TRBV5-1 and TRBJ2-6, with TRBD1 matching over 8 bases. The length of the CDR3 is 16 residues. Germline V gene sequence: CDR1 SGHRS, CDR2 YFSETQ. The V segment lost 0 bases and the J segment 4 bases; nucleotides outside the gene matches: 3. The CDR3, as DNA: TGCGCCAGCAGCTTGGGACAGGGGTACGGGGCCAACGTCCTGACTTTC. Translated: CASSLGQGYGANVLTF.

This clone was seen a single time. The rearrangement uses TRBV5-6 and TRBJ1-1, with TRBD1 as a possible D gene (5 bases). The CDR3 has 14 residues. V lost 0 bases and J 12 bases, leaving 18 bases between the germline ends. The germline gives CDR1 SGHDT, CDR2 YYEEEE. CDR3 sequence: CASSLAGMGGWPFF. The CDR3 DNA reads as TGTGCCAGCAGCTTGGCGGGGATGGGGGGTTGGCCTTTCTTT.

The CDR3 DNA sequence: TGCGCCAGCAGCACTCCGGGACTAGCGGGGATCTACGAGCAGTACTTC. Translating it yields CASSTPGLAGIYEQYF. The genes are TRBV5-1 and TRBJ2-7; 13 bases are shared with TRBD2. Losses at the gene ends were 4 bases for V and 3 bases for J; bases not matched to a gene: 7. This CDR3 has 16 residues. Germline V gene data show CDR1 as SGHRS and CDR2 as YFSETQ.

V is TRBV7-8 and J is TRBJ2-1; a possible D gene is TRBD2 (6 bases). The length of the CDR3 is 16 residues. The V end lost 0 bases, the J end lost 5 bases, and 14 bases lay between the germline ends. From germline, CDR1 is SGHVS and CDR2 FQNEAQ. Here the CDR3 DNA reads TGTGCCAGCAGCTTAGCGGGAAAGCGGGCCCACAATGAGCAGTTCTTC. Protein sequence: CASSLAGKRAHNEQFF.

The rearrangement uses TRBV5-1 and TRBJ2-1; a possible D gene is TRBD1 (6 bases). The CDR3 has 16 amino acids. Germline V gene lookup returns CDR1 SGHRS and CDR2 YFSETQ. V was shortened by 0 bases and J by 6 bases, with 16 bases between the two germline ends. The CDR3 nucleotides are TGCGCCAGCAGCTTGGCCGGGACATCGGTAAGCAATGAGCAGTTCTTC. Translated, it gives CASSLAGTSVSNEQFF.

The chain couples TRBV5-4 to TRBJ2-2, with TRBD2 matching 10 bases. The J segment lost 2 bases and the V segment lost 0 bases, leaving 10 bases of the junction unmatched. CDR3 length: 19 residues. CDR1 and CDR2 from the germline V gene are SGHNT and YYREEE (reference sequence). In nucleotides, the CDR3 is TGTGCCAGCAGCTTGGACGGGCTAGCGGGAGCGTTTAACACCGGGGAGCTGTTTTTT. Translated, it gives CASSLDGLAGAFNTGELFF.

J is TRBJ2-4 and V is TRBV28, with TRBD1 matching 10 bases. Germline values: CDR1 MDHEN, CDR2 SYDVKM. This CDR3 spans 17 amino acids. The ends lost 6 bases at V and 0 bases at J; junction bases unmatched: 8. CDR3 loop: CASSTAGTGVAKNIQYF. The CDR3 region has the DNA TGTGCCAGCAGCACCGCCGGGACAGGGGTAGCCAAAAACATTCAGTACTTC. Combining the CDR3 with reference TRBV28 and TRBJ2-4 gives the whole variable domain DVKVTQSSRYLVKRTGEKVFLECVQDMDHENMFWYRQDPGLGLRLIYFSYDVKMKEKGDIPEGYSVSREKKERFSLILESASTNQTSMYLCASSTAGTGVAKNIQYFGAGTRLSVL.

This rearrangement joins TRBV5-1 to TRBJ1-2; TRBD1 is a possible D gene (6 bases). Germline V gene data show CDR1 as SGHRS and CDR2 as YFSETQ. The V end lost 3 bases, the J end lost 2 bases, and 11 bases lay between the germline ends. CDR3 length: 14 amino acids. The CDR3 here is CASSSGDPNYGYTF. The CDR3, as DNA: TGCGCCAGCAGCTCAGGGGACCCCAACTATGGCTACACCTTC.

The table lists this clone with a count of one. The V call is TRBV10-3, the J call TRBJ1-2, with a possible D match to TRBD1 (6 bases). The CDR3 covers 16 residues. The ends were cut back, 6 bases at V and 3 bases at J, with 20 bases in the middle. From germline, CDR1 is ENHRY and CDR2 SYGVKD. Here the CDR3 reads CAIRGSRGLEDYGYTF. Here the CDR3 DNA reads TGTGCCATCAGGGGATCCCGGGGGCTGGAGGACTATGGCTACACCTTC.

The rearrangement joins TRBV30 to TRBJ1-6, with D unclear. V was pared by 0 bases and J by 8 bases, with 11 bases between. This CDR3 comprises 14 residues. CDR1 and CDR2 from the germline V gene are GTSNPN and SVGIG (reference sequence). CDR3 coding DNA: TGTGCCTGGAGTGTATTAGGGTACGATTCACCCCTCCACTTT. Amino acid sequence: CAWSVLGYDSPLHF. Drawing the rest from reference TRBV30 and TRBJ1-6, the complete variable domain is SQTIHQWPATLVQPVGSPLSLECTVEGTSNPNLYWYRQAAGRGLQLLFYSVGIGQISSEVPQNLSASRPQDRQFILSSKKLLLSDSGFYLCAWSVLGYDSPLHFGNGTRLTVT.

This clone was picked up a small number of times. The chain uses TRBV6-1 and TRBJ1-6; 7 nucleotides align to TRBD1. V was clipped by 3 bases and J by 8 bases; unmatched bases: 7. Germline V gives CDR1 MNHNS, CDR2 SASEGT. The length of the CDR3 is 15 residues. The CDR3: CASSEYRGGDSPLHF. Written as DNA, the CDR3 is TGTGCCAGCAGTGAGTACAGGGGTGGAGATTCACCCCTCCACTTT.

The chain couples TRBV10-3 to TRBJ2-4; 9 positions agree with TRBD1. The trim removed 2 bases at V and 12 bases at J, leaving 8 bases unmatched. Germline CDR1 and CDR2: ENHRY and SYGVKD. The CDR3 runs to 14 residues. The DNA for the CDR3 is TGTGCCATCAGTGAGGGGGGGACAGGGACCTCTCAGTACTTC. Translating gives CAISEGGTGTSQYF.

This chain connects TRBV5-6 to TRBJ2-7, with TRBD2 identical over 10 bases. J gave up 3 bases and V 4 bases, and 7 bases lay outside the gene matches. CDR3 length: 15 residues. Germline CDR1 is SGHDT and CDR2 is YYEEEE. CDR3 nucleotide sequence: TGTGCCAGCAGCCAAGGACTAGCGGTCGGCTACGAGCAGTACTTC. It encodes CASSQGLAVGYEQYF.

The V gene is TRBV7-6, the J gene TRBJ2-1; D gene uncertain. CDR1 SGHVS and CDR2 FNYEAQ come from the germline V gene. The CDR3 loop spans 12 amino acids. V lost 5 bases and J 5 bases, leaving 7 bases between the germline ends. For the CDR3, the DNA is TGTGCCAGCAGCCTCGCTAACAATGAGCAGTTCTTC. Translation: CASSLANNEQFF.

This clone was picked up a small number of times. The DNA for the CDR3 is TGTGCCAGCAGCTTGTCCTCAGGAGCAGCTGGGCAGTACTTC. This encodes CASSLSSGAAGQYF. The chain combines TRBV5-5 with TRBJ2-7; the D is unclear. V dropped 1 base and J dropped 9 bases, with 17 bases sitting between them. Germline-derived CDR1 and CDR2 are SGHKS and YYEKEE (reference sequence). The CDR3 has 14 residues.

This chain joins TRBV9 and TRBJ1-5, with D uncertain. The germline CDR1 and CDR2 sequences are SGDLS and YYNGEE. The CDR3 runs to 15 residues. The V end lost 3 bases, the J end lost 2 bases, and 12 bases lay between the germline ends. CDR3 residues: CASSDQSGGNQPQHF. In DNA form, the CDR3 reads TGTGCCAGCAGCGACCAGTCGGGCGGCAATCAGCCCCAGCATTTT.

V gene TRBV6-5 combines with J gene TRBJ1-1; D is undetermined. Germline V CDR1 and CDR2: MNHEY, SVGAGI. This CDR3 comprises 13 residues. The V end lost 2 bases, the J end lost 2 bases, and 6 bases lay between the germline ends. CDR3 region: CASSYEGNTEAFF. CDR3 in DNA: TGTGCCAGCAGTTACGAGGGAAACACTGAAGCTTTCTTT.

The chain combines TRBV5-4 with TRBJ2-7, with 12 bases identical to TRBD2. V gave up 1 base and J gave up 7 bases; unmatched junction bases: 21. Germline V gene lookup returns CDR1 SGHNT and CDR2 YYREEE (reference sequence). This CDR3 spans 20 amino acids. CDR3 in DNA: TGTGCCAGCAGCTTGCCGGAGGCACTAGCGGGAGGTTCCTTCAGGCGAGAGCAGTACTTC. It yields the protein CASSLPEALAGGSFRREQYF.

The V gene is TRBV18, the J gene TRBJ1-4; the D is unclear. Per germline, CDR1 KGHSH and CDR2 LQKENI. The CDR3 runs 15 residues. The ends were cut back, 0 bases at V and 5 bases at J, with 10 bases in the middle. CDR3 protein: CASSPPSQPNEKLFF. The CDR3 DNA sequence: TGTGCCAGCTCACCACCGAGTCAACCGAATGAAAAACTGTTTTTT.

This clone was observed a few times. The V gene is TRBV6-1, the J gene TRBJ1-6; 7 bases line up with TRBD1. V lost 2 bases to trimming and J lost 5 bases; unmatched junction nucleotides: 3. From germline, CDR1 is MNHNS and CDR2 SASEGT. The CDR3 has 15 residues. The CDR3 region is CASSENTGDNSPLHF. CDR3 bases: TGTGCCAGCAGTGAAAATACAGGGGATAATTCACCCCTCCACTTT.

V is TRBV19 and J is TRBJ1-5; possibly TRBD1 for D (6 bases). The CDR3 spans 14 residues. Trimming cost V 3 bases and J 5 bases, with 11 bases left between them. From germline, CDR1 is LNHDA and CDR2 SQIVND (reference sequence). CDR3 region: CASSIGGTHQPQHF. The CDR3 region has the DNA TGTGCCAGTAGTATCGGGGGGACACATCAGCCCCAGCATTTT.

V is TRBV28 and J is TRBJ1-6; D is unresolved. This CDR3 is built from 16 residues. CDR1 and CDR2 (germline): MDHEN, SYDVKM. Trimming removed 5 bases at V and 0 bases at J, with 11 bases between. The CDR3 protein is CASSPGSNSYNSPLHF. The CDR3 coding sequence is TGTGCCAGCAGTCCGGGGTCAAACTCCTATAATTCACCCCTCCACTTT. The whole variable domain, remainder taken from reference TRBV28 and TRBJ1-6, is DVKVTQSSRYLVKRTGEKVFLECVQDMDHENMFWYRQDPGLGLRLIYFSYDVKMKEKGDIPEGYSVSREKKERFSLILESASTNQTSMYLCASSPGSNSYNSPLHFGNGTRLTVT.

V gene TRBV3-1 (or the pseudogene TRBV3-2) combines with J gene TRBJ2-3, with 14 bases aligning to TRBD2. Losses at the gene ends were 6 bases for V and 5 bases for J; bases not matched to a gene: 4. The germline CDR1 and CDR2 sequences are LGHDT and YNNKEL (reference sequence). The CDR3 is 15 residues long. In DNA, the CDR3 is TGTGCCAGCAGTCGACTAGCGGGAGGGAGAGATACGCAGTATTTT. Translating gives CASSRLAGGRDTQYF.